This entry lists 26 T cell receptor beta chains sequenced from one sample in a study of T cell repertoires in cytomegalovirus infection. TCRdb re-called the reads through MiXCR, storing one row per CDR3 protein. The table includes about 490,000 distinct CDR3 sequences, around 10% detected once. The sample taken for sequencing was PBMCs. The origin of the receptors is a human donor in good health (CMV status not recorded). Some clones in this sample may be carry-over from other donors' samples.

This clonotype came up many times. The chain has TRBV5-5 and TRBJ1-3; D is perhaps TRBD1 (6 bases). The CDR3 loop spans 17 amino acids. Trimming removed 4 bases from V and 0 bases from J, with 17 bases in between. The germline V gene has CDR1 SGHKS and CDR2 YYEKEE (reference sequence). CDR3 loop: CASSTSGGPFSGNTIYF. CDR3 nucleotides: TGTGCCAGCAGCACGTCGGGGGGGCCCTTCTCTGGAAACACCATATATTTT.

Ten or more counts support this clonotype. The chain uses TRBV5-6 and TRBJ2-1; weak D call: TRBD1 (6 bases). This CDR3 comprises 16 residues. Germline CDR1 and CDR2: SGHDT and YYEEEE. V gave up 3 bases and J gave up 5 bases, with 18 bases separating them. The CDR3 coding sequence is TGTGCCAGCAGCTCAACACAGGGAAGACGTAACAATGAGCAGTTCTTC. Protein sequence: CASSSTQGRRNNEQFF. Together with reference TRBV5-6 and TRBJ2-1, the CDR3 gives the full variable domain: DAGVTQSPTHLIKTRGQQVTLRCSPKSGHDTVSWYQQALGQGPQFIFQYYEEEERQRGNFPDRFSGHQFPNYSSELNVNALLLGDSALYLCASSSTQGRRNNEQFFGPGTRLTVL.

In its sample, this clonotype was seen many times. The gene calls are TRBV6-6 and TRBJ2-3; unclear D gene. Germline V gene lookup returns CDR1 MNHNY and CDR2 SVGAGI (reference sequence). Trimming shortened V by 5 bases and J by 3 bases, and 6 bases separated the two germline ends. The CDR3 contains 12 residues. CDR3 DNA sequence: TGTGCCAGCAGTATAGGTACAGATACGCAGTATTTT. Amino acid sequence: CASSIGTDTQYF.

There are many counts of this clonotype. This chain links TRBV23-1 with TRBJ2-2; 11 positions agree with TRBD2. TRBV23-1 is recorded as an ORF, its role being uncertain. The CDR3 covers 22 residues. The junction had 21 bases not matched to a gene; V was cut back by 4 bases and J by 2 bases. The CDR3 here is CASSRSPLAFATSGTNTGELFF. As DNA, the CDR3 is TGCGCCAGCAGTCGTTCTCCTCTGGCCTTTGCGACTAGCGGGACCAACACCGGGGAGCTGTTTTTT.

This clonotype was recorded at least ten times. The CDR3 DNA follows: TGTGCCAGCAGCTGGTGGACTCAACTCTCTGGGGCCAACGTCCTGACTTTC. Amino acid sequence: CASSWWTQLSGANVLTF. This chain connects TRBV11-2 to TRBJ2-6, with a tentative D call TRBD2 (5 bases). The V end was cut by 4 bases, the J end by 0 bases, with 13 bases between. Germline loops: CDR1 SGHAT, CDR2 FQNNGV. The CDR3 loop spans 17 amino acids.

This clonotype was detected ten times or more. V is TRBV20-1 and J is TRBJ2-1; 13 nucleotides line up with TRBD2. After removal of 4 bases from V and 15 bases from J, the junction contained 6 bases not matched to a gene. Germline values: CDR1 DFQATT, CDR2 SNEGSKA (reference sequence). The CDR3 runs 12 residues. DNA of the CDR3: TGCAGTGCTATTACTAGCGGGGGGGTAAGGTTCTTC. Its protein is CSAITSGGVRFF.

This clonotype was found a few times. V gene TRBV5-4 combines with J gene TRBJ1-2; TRBD1 is a possible D gene (5 bases). This CDR3 has 16 amino acids. V lost 4 bases and J 2 bases, leaving 18 bases between the germline ends. Germline V CDR1 and CDR2: SGHNT, YYREEE (reference sequence). DNA of the CDR3: TGTGCCAGCAGCAACAGGCAATACATCCTAAACTATGGCTACACCTTC. It translates to CASSNRQYILNYGYTF.

This chain's CDR3 is CASKARTRDREFHQPQHF. DNA for the CDR3: TGTGCCAGTAAGGCCCGGACCCGGGACAGAGAGTTCCATCAGCCCCAGCATTTT. V is TRBV19 and J is TRBJ1-5; 7 positions agree with TRBD1. The CDR3 runs to 18 residues. V trimming: 7 bases; J trimming: 5 bases; junction bases outside the gene matches: 20. Germline V gene data show CDR1 as LNHDA and CDR2 as SQIVND (reference sequence).

This clonotype was seen a handful of times. This chain links TRBV10-3 with TRBJ2-7; tentatively, D is TRBD1 or TRBD2 (5 bases each). Trimming removed 7 bases at V and 2 bases at J, with 15 bases between. The CDR3 length is 14 residues. Germline V gene data show CDR1 as ENHRY and CDR2 as SYGVKD. CDR3 in DNA: TGTGCCATCAATCCTGGGACGGCTACCTACGAGCAGTACTTC. It encodes CAINPGTATYEQYF.

This clonotype was picked up many times. The chain recombines TRBV11-1 with TRBJ1-1; 9 nucleotides match TRBD1. The V gene's germline CDR1 is SGHAT and CDR2 FQDESV (reference sequence). After removal of 6 bases from V and 7 bases from J, the junction contained 9 bases not matched to a gene. The length of the CDR3 is 14 residues. CDR3 sequence reads: CASRRGQGTLEAFF. CDR3 DNA: TGTGCCAGCAGACGCGGACAGGGGACTCTTGAAGCTTTCTTT.

The chain carries TRBV5-1 and TRBJ1-1; the D is unclear. The CDR3 loop spans 14 amino acids. In germline, CDR1 is SGHRS, CDR2 YFSETQ. V shed 1 base and J shed 5 bases, with 12 bases lying between them. The CDR3 DNA reads as TGCGCCAGCAGCTTGTATGACGGGAAGACTGAAGCTTTCTTT. It translates to CASSLYDGKTEAFF.

The sample holds many counts of this clonotype. The CDR3 loop reads CASRGQSNQPQHF. CDR3 DNA sequence: TGTGCCAGCAGGGGACAGTCCAATCAGCCCCAGCATTTT. The genes are TRBV7-2 and TRBJ1-5; the match to TRBD1 covers 7 bases. With 6 bases clipped from V and 3 bases from J, the junction kept 2 bases outside the gene matches. This CDR3 spans 13 amino acids. Germline CDR1 reads SGHTA; CDR2 reads FQGNSA.

This clonotype was seen many times. This chain uses TRBV5-5 with TRBJ2-3; D might be TRBD1 (6 bases). V was trimmed by 0 bases and J by 4 bases, leaving 18 bases between them. The CDR3 extends over 17 amino acids. Per the germline V gene, CDR1 is SGHKS and CDR2 is YYEKEE (reference sequence). This chain's CDR3 is CASSLAVTNRVADTQYF. DNA of the CDR3: TGTGCCAGCAGCTTGGCCGTGACGAACAGGGTCGCAGATACGCAGTATTTT. Looking up the rest from reference TRBV5-5 and TRBJ2-3 gives the full variable domain: DAGVTQSPTHLIKTRGQQVTLRCSPISGHKSVSWYQQVLGQGPQFIFQYYEKEERGRGNFPDRFSARQFPNYSSELNVNALLLGDSALYLCASSLAVTNRVADTQYFGPGTRLTVL.

This clonotype was observed many times. The CDR3: CSGSGPTNEQFF. The CDR3 DNA reads as TGCAGTGGGTCGGGGCCAACCAATGAGCAGTTCTTC. The chain joins TRBV20-1 to TRBJ2-1; tentatively, D is TRBD1 or TRBD2 (5 bases each). The CDR3 loop spans 12 amino acids. The V gene lost 7 bases and the J gene lost 6 bases, with 13 bases spanning the gap. Germline lookup yields CDR1 DFQATT and CDR2 SNEGSKA (reference sequence).

This clonotype occurred a few times. This rearrangement joins TRBV18 to TRBJ2-1, with 9 bases that match TRBD2. The germline gives CDR1 KGHSH, CDR2 LQKENI. The V gene end was trimmed by 0 bases and the J gene end by 9 bases; junction bases not matched to a gene: 6. The CDR3 contains 15 residues. As DNA, the CDR3 is TGTGCCAGCTCACCACCGTCTAGCGGGGCGGGTGAGCAGTTCTTC. Residues: CASSPPSSGAGEQFF.

This clonotype came up many times. This chain connects TRBV7-8 to TRBJ1-1; D call uncertain. The CDR3 loop spans 14 amino acids. Trimming stripped 5 bases from V and 5 bases from J, with 15 bases between. Germline V gives CDR1 SGHVS, CDR2 FQNEAQ. CDR3 sequence (DNA): TGTGCCAGCAGCCCTGGAGTAACCGGGACTGAAGCTTTCTTT. Translating it yields CASSPGVTGTEAFF.

The sample holds many counts of this clonotype. A junction boundary mismatches the germline segment, possibly from a read error. V is TRBV5-1 and J is TRBJ1-5, with D perhaps TRBD1 (5 bases). The CDR3 covers 14 residues. The germline CDR1 and CDR2 sequences are SGHRS and YFSETQ. The CDR3 DNA reads TGTGCCAGCAGTCTTGGGACCGACAATCAGCCCCAGCATTTT. It codes for CASSLGTDNQPQHF.

The genes are TRBV29-1 and TRBJ2-1; 8 bases are shared with TRBD2. Trimming at V came to 6 bases and at J to 4 bases, leaving 8 bases not matched to a gene. The CDR3 totals 14 residues. Germline V gene lookup returns CDR1 SQVTM and CDR2 ANQGSEA. This chain's CDR3 is CSVVGTRNYNEQFF. For the CDR3, the DNA is TGCAGCGTAGTTGGGACTAGGAATTACAATGAGCAGTTCTTC.

This clonotype has a count of ten or more. This rearrangement joins TRBV12-3 or TRBV12-4 to TRBJ2-1, with 8 nucleotides matching TRBD2. Losses at the gene ends were 7 bases for V and 10 bases for J; bases not matched to a gene: 15. The CDR3 loop spans 15 amino acids. The CDR3 loop is CASTLPPAGVREQFF. The CDR3 DNA follows: TGTGCCAGCACCCTTCCACCAGCGGGAGTTAGAGAGCAGTTCTTC.

The J gene is TRBJ1-2, the V gene TRBV20-1; no clear D. This CDR3 has 10 residues. Trimming pared 5 bases from V and 7 bases from J, leaving 8 bases between. Germline CDR1 and CDR2: DFQATT and SNEGSKA (reference sequence). CDR3 sequence (DNA): TGCAGTGCTCTACTCAGTGGCTACACCTTC. This gives the protein CSALLSGYTF.

Many counts were recorded for this clonotype. V is TRBV7-9 and J is TRBJ2-1; D gene unclear. V was pared by 0 bases and J by 9 bases, with 3 bases between. The germline V gene encodes CDR1 SEHNR and CDR2 FQNEAQ (reference sequence). This CDR3 has 11 amino acids. The CDR3 nucleotides read TGTGCCAGCAGCTTAGCCTTTGAGCAGTTCTTC. Translated: CASSLAFEQFF.

This clonotype was seen only a few times. V usage is TRBV19 and J usage is TRBJ1-2; possible D gene TRBD1, 5 bases. The CDR3 extends over 13 amino acids. V lost 7 bases and J lost 2, with 11 bases in between. CDR1 and CDR2 (germline): LNHDA, SQIVND (reference sequence). The CDR3 coding sequence is TGTGCCAGTACTCGGGACTTGAACTATGGCTACACCTTC. Protein product: CASTRDLNYGYTF.

Comment on this clonotype: This could be a read error, since a much larger clone is one nucleotide away. V usage is TRBV29-1 and J usage is TRBJ2-3; 11 bases agree with TRBD1. J was trimmed by 3 bases and V by 8 bases; bases with no gene match: 4. The CDR3 extends over 13 amino acids. Germline V gives CDR1 SQVTM, CDR2 ANQGSEA. In DNA form, the CDR3 reads TGCAGCTCGGACAGGGGGCAGACAGATACGCAGTATTTT. It encodes CSSDRGQTDTQYF.

Ten or more counts support this clonotype. The chain joins TRBV12-3 or TRBV12-4 to TRBJ1-2, with D possibly being TRBD1 (5 bases). The V gene lost 1 base and the J gene lost 0 bases, with 6 bases spanning the gap. The CDR3 has 14 amino acids. CDR3 region: CASSLEGPNYGYTF. The DNA of the CDR3 is TGTGCCAGCAGTTTAGAGGGGCCTAACTATGGCTACACCTTC.

The chain is built from TRBV29-1 and TRBJ2-2; TRBD1 matches at 9 bases. Germline CDR1 is SQVTM and CDR2 is ANQGSEA. V trimming: 4 bases; J trimming: 0 bases; junction bases outside the gene matches: 3. The CDR3 covers 15 residues. The CDR3 nucleotides are TGCAGCGTTGGAGGACAGGGGACGAACACCGGGGAGCTGTTTTTT. Translation gives CSVGGQGTNTGELFF.

This clonotype occurred a few times. The CDR3 region is CASSSQGLSTDTQYF. The CDR3 nucleotides read TGTGCCAGCAGCTCCCAGGGACTTAGCACAGATACGCAGTATTTT. V is TRBV7-9 and J is TRBJ2-3, with D possibly matching TRBD2 (6 bases). Germline CDR1 SEHNR, CDR2 FQNEAQ (reference sequence). This CDR3 spans 15 amino acids. Trimming removed 4 bases at V and 0 bases at J, with 11 bases between.